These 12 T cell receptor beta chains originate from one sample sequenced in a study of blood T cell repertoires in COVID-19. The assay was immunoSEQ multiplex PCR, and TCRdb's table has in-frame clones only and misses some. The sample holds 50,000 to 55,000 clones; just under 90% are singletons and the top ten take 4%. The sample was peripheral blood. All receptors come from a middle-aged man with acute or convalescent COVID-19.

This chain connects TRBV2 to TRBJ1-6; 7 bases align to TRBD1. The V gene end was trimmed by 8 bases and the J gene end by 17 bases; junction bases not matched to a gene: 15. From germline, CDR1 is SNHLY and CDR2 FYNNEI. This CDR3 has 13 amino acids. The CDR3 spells CASVKKDRNLIHF. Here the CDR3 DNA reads TGTGCCAGCGTAAAAAAGGACAGGAACCTGATCCACTTT.

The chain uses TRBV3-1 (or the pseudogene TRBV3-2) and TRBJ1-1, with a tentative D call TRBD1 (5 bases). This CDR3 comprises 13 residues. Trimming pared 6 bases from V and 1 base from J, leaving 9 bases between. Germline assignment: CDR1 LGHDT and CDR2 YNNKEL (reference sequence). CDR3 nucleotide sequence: TGTGCCAGCAGGCTACAGGAGAACACTGAAGCTTTCTTT. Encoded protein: CASRLQENTEAFF.

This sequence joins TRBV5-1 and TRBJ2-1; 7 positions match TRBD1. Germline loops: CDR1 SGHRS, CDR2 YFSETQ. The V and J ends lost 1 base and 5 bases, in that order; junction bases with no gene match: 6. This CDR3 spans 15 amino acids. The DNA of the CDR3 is TGCGCCAGCAGCTTGTTAACAGGGGATGACAATGAGCAGTTCTTC. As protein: CASSLLTGDDNEQFF.

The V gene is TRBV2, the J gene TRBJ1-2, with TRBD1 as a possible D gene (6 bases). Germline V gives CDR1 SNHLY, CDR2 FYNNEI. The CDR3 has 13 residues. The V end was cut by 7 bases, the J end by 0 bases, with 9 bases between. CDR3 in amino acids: CASKGETNYGYTF. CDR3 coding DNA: TGTGCCAGCAAGGGGGAGACTAACTATGGCTACACCTTC.

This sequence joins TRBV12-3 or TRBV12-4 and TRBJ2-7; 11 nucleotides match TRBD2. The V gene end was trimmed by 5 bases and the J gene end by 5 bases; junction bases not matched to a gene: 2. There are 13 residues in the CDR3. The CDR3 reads CASSQGLADEQYF. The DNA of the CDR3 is TGTGCCAGCAGTCAGGGACTAGCGGACGAGCAGTACTTC.

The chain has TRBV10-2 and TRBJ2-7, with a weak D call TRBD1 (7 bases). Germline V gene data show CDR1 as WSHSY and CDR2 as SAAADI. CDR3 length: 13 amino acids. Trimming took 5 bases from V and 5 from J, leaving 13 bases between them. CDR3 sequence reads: CASSLGGGNEQYF. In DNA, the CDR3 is TGCGCCAGCAGTTTAGGGGGCGGGAACGAGCAGTACTTC.

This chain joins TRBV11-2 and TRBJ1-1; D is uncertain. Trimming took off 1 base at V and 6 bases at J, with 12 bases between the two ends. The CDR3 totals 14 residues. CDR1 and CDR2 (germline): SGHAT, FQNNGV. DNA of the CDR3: TGTGCCAGCAGCTTAGGAGAAAGACTCCCTGAAGCTTTCTTT. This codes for CASSLGERLPEAFF. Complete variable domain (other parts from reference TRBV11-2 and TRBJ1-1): EAGVAQSPRYKIIEKRQSVAFWCNPISGHATLYWYQQILGQGPKLLIQFQNNGVVDDSQLPKDRFSAERLKGVDSTLKIQPAKLEDSAVYLCASSLGERLPEAFFGQGTRLTVV.

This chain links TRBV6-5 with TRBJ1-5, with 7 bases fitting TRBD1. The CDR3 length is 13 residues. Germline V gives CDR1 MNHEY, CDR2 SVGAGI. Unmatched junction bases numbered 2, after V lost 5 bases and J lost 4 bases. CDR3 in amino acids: CASSPQGNQPQHF. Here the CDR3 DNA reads TGTGCCAGCAGTCCACAGGGGAATCAGCCCCAGCATTTT.

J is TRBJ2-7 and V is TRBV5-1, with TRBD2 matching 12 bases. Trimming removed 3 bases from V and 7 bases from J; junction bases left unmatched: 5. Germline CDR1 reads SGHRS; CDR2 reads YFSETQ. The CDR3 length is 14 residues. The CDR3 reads CASSSTSGSREQYF. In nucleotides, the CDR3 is TGCGCCAGCAGCTCGACTAGCGGGAGTAGGGAGCAGTACTTC.

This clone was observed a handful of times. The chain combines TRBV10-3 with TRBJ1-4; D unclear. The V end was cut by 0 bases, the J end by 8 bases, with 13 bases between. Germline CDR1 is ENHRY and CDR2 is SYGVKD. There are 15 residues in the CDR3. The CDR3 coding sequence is TGTGCCATCAGTGAGTCGACTGCTGCCGGGGAAAAACTGTTTTTT. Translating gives CAISESTAAGEKLFF.

As DNA, the CDR3 is TGTGCCAGTAGTACAGAGGGACAGCCGAATGCTGAAGCTTTCTTT. It is translated as CASSTEGQPNAEAFF. V gene TRBV19 combines with J gene TRBJ1-1; 7 bases agree with TRBD1. Germline trimming cut 4 bases from V and 6 bases from J; bases unmatched to any gene: 11. The CDR3 sequence is 15 residues long. The germline V gene has CDR1 LNHDA and CDR2 SQIVND (reference sequence).

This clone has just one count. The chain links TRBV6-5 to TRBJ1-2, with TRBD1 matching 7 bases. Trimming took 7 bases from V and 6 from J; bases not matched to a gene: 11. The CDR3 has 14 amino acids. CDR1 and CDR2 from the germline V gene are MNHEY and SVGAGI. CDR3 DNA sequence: TGTGCCAGCACCAGGGGGACAGCGGTTAATGGCTACACCTTC. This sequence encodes CASTRGTAVNGYTF.